The sequence of this T cell receptor beta chain was determined in a study of T-cell reconstitution after alpha-beta-depleted transplantation in children. Study conclusions and caveats: Several hundred expanded graft clones reportedly were the source of alpha-beta T cells about two months after transplant.

For TCRbeta, the library was prepared with unique molecular identifiers. TCRdb reprocessed the PCR reads via MiXCR and lists one record per CDR3 protein. The sample has 530,000 or so distinct CDR3 sequences, around 27% seen once. Concerning this clonotype: What it recognizes is unknown.

Sequenced here: PBMCs, sampled before TCRalphabeta/CD19-depleted stem cell transplant. The source is a boy less than two years old with Wiskott-Aldrich syndrome, due to receive a stem cell transplant.

CDR3 loop: CASGRRGFSTDTQYF. CDR3 nucleotide sequence: TGTGCCAGCGGCAGGCGGGGGTTTAGCACAGATACGCAGTATTTT. The rearrangement links TRBV7-9 to TRBJ2-3, with 7 bases that match TRBD2. V was clipped by 8 bases and J by 0 bases; unmatched bases: 8. The germline gives CDR1 SEHNR, CDR2 FQNEAQ (reference sequence). The CDR3 spans 15 residues.